The 8 T cell receptor beta chains presented below share a single source sample, sequenced in a study of T cell clonality in common variable immunodeficiency. Study conclusions and caveats: Reportedly, TCR beta sequences from common variable immunodeficiency showed fewer deletions and N-nucleotide insertions.

The repertoire was sequenced with immunoSEQ multiplex PCR; TCRdb's copy has only in-frame clones and lacks some. The profile covers just over 15,000 clones, none occurring a single time. Their target antigens are unknown. Sequenced: peripheral blood mononuclear cells. These receptors originate from a human donor with common variable immunodeficiency.

There are a few counts of this clone. The read falls 3 residues short of the CDR3 end, and the missing part is taken from the germline J gene. V is TRBV7-8 and J is TRBJ2-5, with D possibly being TRBD1 (6 bases). The germline V gene encodes CDR1 SGHVS and CDR2 FQNEAQ. The CDR3 is 16 residues long. Trimming removed 5 bases at V and 6 bases at J, with 22 bases between. CDR3 DNA, as far as it was read: TGTGCCAGCAGCCCCCCCCGGCCTTACAGGGAACAGACC. Protein: CASSPPRPYREQT. The whole CDR3 region reads CASSPPRPYREQTQYF.

This clone came up a few times. Coverage ceases 3 residues before the CDR3 finishes, and the germline J gene fills in the end. The genes are TRBV6-2 or TRBV6-3 and TRBJ2-5, with TRBD2 matching over 14 bases. The V and J ends lost 6 bases and 2 bases, in that order; junction bases with no gene match: 5. CDR3 length: 16 amino acids. Germline lookup yields CDR1 MNHEY and CDR2 SVGEGT. The CDR3 sequence: CASRRLAGGPQETQYF. Partial CDR3 DNA: TGTGCCAGCAGACGACTAGCGGGGGGGCCACAAGAGACC.

This clone was detected ten times or more. The read terminates 3 residues ahead of where the CDR3 ends, so the germline J gene completes it. J is TRBJ1-4 and V is TRBV19, with D hard to call. The CDR3 is 16 residues long. In germline, CDR1 is LNHDA, CDR2 SQIVND (reference sequence). V was pared by 8 bases and J by 0 bases, with 16 bases between. The part of the CDR3 DNA that was read is TGTGCCAGTCAGGCCCTTCCCGGTGCAACTAATGAAAAA. It is translated as CASQALPGATNEK. The CDR3 reads in full as CASQALPGATNEKLFF. Variable domain in full (rest from reference TRBV19 and TRBJ1-4): DGGITQSPKYLFRKEGQNVTLSCEQNLNHDAMYWYRQDPGQGLRLIYYSQIVNDFQKGDIAEGYSVSREKKESFPLTVTSAQKNPTAFYLCASQALPGATNEKLFFGSGTQLSVL.

On this clone itself: Coverage ceases 3 residues before the CDR3 finishes, and the germline J gene fills in the end. V and J are TRBV18 and TRBJ1-6; D may be TRBD1 (5 bases). The CDR3 has 16 amino acids. Germline V CDR1 and CDR2: KGHSH, LQKENI. Trimming pared 0 bases from V and 11 bases from J, leaving 17 bases between. The CDR3 reads CASSPPGLTDMAPLHF. The CDR3 bases that were read are TGTGCCAGCTCACCACCGGGACTAACGGACATGGCACCC. Based on the CDR3 plus reference TRBV18 and TRBJ1-6, the full variable domain is NAGVMQNPRHLVRRRGQEARLRCSPMKGHSHVYWYRQLPEEGLKFMVYLQKENIIDESGMPKERFSAEFPKEGPSILRIQQVVRGDSAAYFCASSPPGLTDMAPLHFGNGTRLTVT.

As regards this clone: The read halts 3 residues ahead of the CDR3 end, with the missing end drawn from the germline J gene. This chain connects TRBV5-1 to TRBJ2-2, with 7 bases identical to TRBD1. This CDR3 has 16 residues. The junction had 12 bases not matched to a gene; V was cut back by 4 bases and J by 6 bases. Germline CDR1 and CDR2: SGHRS and YFSETQ. The CDR3 sequence is CASSPDRVTSPGELFF. The DNA read from the CDR3 is TGCGCCAGCAGCCCCGACAGGGTCACTTCTCCCGGGGAG.

Of note for this clone: The sequenced fragment ends 3 residues before the CDR3 boundary, so the rest is inferred from the germline J gene. This rearrangement joins TRBV30 to TRBJ1-5; 7 positions agree with TRBD1. CDR3 size: 17 residues. V dropped 3 bases and J dropped 4; count of bases not matched to a gene: 15. Germline V gene data show CDR1 as GTSNPN and CDR2 as SVGIG (reference sequence). The CDR3 bases that were read are TGTGCCTGGAGCCCACCGACGGGACAGCTACAGAATCAGCCC. Translated: CAWSPPTGQLQNQP. The CDR3 reads in full as CAWSPPTGQLQNQPQHF.

For this clone: The missing CDR3 end, 3 residues past where the read stops, is filled in from the germline J gene. This chain uses TRBV7-2 with TRBJ2-7; 7 bases fit TRBD1. V dropped 0 bases and J dropped 1; count of bases not matched to a gene: 3. The CDR3 runs 15 residues. Germline CDR1 reads SGHTA; CDR2 reads FQGNSA. The part of the CDR3 DNA that was read is TGTGCCAGCAGCTTAGCCTCAGGGGGTTCCTACGAG. Translating it yields CASSLASGGSYE. The entire CDR3 reads CASSLASGGSYEQYF.

At least ten counts were recorded for this clone. The read is 3 residues too short to cover the CDR3 end, so that end is filled in from the germline J gene. This chain links TRBV6-1 with TRBJ2-1; 8 bases are a match to TRBD2. The germline V gene has CDR1 MNHNS and CDR2 SASEGT. This CDR3 has 16 amino acids. Unmatched junction bases numbered 5, after V lost 0 bases and J lost 4 bases. Partial CDR3 DNA: TGTGCCAGCAGTGAAGCGAGCGGGGGCCTTTACAATGAG. Amino acids: CASSEASGGLYNE. The full CDR3 sequence reads CASSEASGGLYNEQFF.